The present TCR beta chain was sequenced within a study of blood T cell repertoires in COVID-19. The protocol was immunoSEQ multiplex PCR, while the TCRdb copy is restricted to in-frame clones and leaves out a portion. Among about 300,000 clones listed, approximately 88% were seen once. CDR1 and CDR2 from the germline V gene are SGHDT and YYEEEE. There are 13 residues in the CDR3. Deletions cut 4 bases from V and 1 base from J, with 8 bases between. The sequence was collected from a woman aged 25 to 45 with COVID-19, enrolled during active disease. Material: peripheral blood. The chain couples TRBV5-6 to TRBJ1-1, with a weak D call TRBD1 (5 bases). In nucleotides, the CDR3 is TGTGCCAGCAGCCTCACAGGGAACACTGAAGCTTTCTTT. Its translation is CASSLTGNTEAFF.